The present T cell receptor (beta chain) was sequenced within a study of blood T cell repertoires in COVID-19. The CDR3 runs to 13 residues. Trimming removed 8 bases from V and 5 bases from J; junction bases left unmatched: 7. CDR1 and CDR2 from the germline V gene are SNHLY and FYNNEI. The assay was immunoSEQ multiplex PCR, and TCRdb's table has in-frame clones only and misses some. The sample includes about 64,000 clones, approximately 80% of them seen just once. What was sequenced was peripheral blood. The chain couples TRBV2 to TRBJ2-3; TRBD1 agrees at 7 bases. This TCR derives from a woman aged 55-70 years with acute or convalescent COVID-19. CDR3 sequence (DNA): TGTGCCAGCGGGGACAGCATAGAAGATACGCAGTATTTT. Protein: CASGDSIEDTQYF.